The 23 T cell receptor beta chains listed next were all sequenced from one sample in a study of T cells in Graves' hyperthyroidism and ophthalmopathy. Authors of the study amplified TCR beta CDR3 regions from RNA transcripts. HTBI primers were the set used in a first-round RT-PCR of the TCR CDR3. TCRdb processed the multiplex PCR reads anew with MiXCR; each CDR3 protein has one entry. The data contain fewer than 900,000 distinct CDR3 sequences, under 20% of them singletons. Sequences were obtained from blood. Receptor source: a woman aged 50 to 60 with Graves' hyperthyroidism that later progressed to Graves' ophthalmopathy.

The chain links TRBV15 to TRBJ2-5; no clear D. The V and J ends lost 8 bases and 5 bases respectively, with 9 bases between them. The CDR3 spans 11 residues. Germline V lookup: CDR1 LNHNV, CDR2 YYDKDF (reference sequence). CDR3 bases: TGTGCCACCCTACGGCGGGAGACCCAGTACTTC. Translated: CATLRRETQYF.

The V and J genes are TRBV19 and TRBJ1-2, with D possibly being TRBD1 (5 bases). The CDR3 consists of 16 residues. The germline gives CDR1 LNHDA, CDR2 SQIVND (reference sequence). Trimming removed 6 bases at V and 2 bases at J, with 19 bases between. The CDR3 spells CASSINRGDFNYGYTF. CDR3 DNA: TGTGCCAGTAGCATCAACCGAGGGGACTTCAACTATGGCTACACCTTC.

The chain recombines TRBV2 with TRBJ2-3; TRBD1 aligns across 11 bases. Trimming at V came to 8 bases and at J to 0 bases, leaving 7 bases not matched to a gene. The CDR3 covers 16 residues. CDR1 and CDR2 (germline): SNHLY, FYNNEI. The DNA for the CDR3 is TGTGCCAGCCTGGACAGGGGGCCGACTAGCACAGATACGCAGTATTTT. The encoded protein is CASLDRGPTSTDTQYF.

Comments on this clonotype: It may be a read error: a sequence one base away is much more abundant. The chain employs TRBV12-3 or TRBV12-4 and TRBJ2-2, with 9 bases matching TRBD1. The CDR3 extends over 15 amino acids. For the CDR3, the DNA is TGTGCCAGCCACCACAGGGGGCTAAACACCGGGGAGCTGCTTTTT. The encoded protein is CASHHRGLNTGELLF.

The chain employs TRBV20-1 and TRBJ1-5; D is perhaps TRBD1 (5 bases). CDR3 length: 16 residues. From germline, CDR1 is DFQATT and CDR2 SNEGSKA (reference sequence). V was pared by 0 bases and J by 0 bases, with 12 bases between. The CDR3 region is CSARERSGLSNQPQHF. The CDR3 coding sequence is TGCAGTGCTAGAGAGCGGTCAGGGCTTAGCAATCAGCCCCAGCATTTT.

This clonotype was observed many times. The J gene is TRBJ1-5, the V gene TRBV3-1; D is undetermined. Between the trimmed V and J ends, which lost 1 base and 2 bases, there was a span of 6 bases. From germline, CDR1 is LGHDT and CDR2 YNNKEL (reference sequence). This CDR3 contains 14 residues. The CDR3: CASSQVSGNQPQHF. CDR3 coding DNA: TGTGCCAGCAGCCAAGTGTCGGGCAATCAGCCCCAGCATTTT.

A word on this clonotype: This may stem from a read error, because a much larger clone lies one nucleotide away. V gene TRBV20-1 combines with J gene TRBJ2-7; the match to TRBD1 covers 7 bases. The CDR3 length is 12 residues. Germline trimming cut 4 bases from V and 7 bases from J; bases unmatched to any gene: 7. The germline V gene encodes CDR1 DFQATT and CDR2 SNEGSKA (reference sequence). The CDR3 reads CSAKGQIWEQYF. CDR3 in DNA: TGCAGTGCTAAGGGACAGATTTGGGAGCAGTACTTC.

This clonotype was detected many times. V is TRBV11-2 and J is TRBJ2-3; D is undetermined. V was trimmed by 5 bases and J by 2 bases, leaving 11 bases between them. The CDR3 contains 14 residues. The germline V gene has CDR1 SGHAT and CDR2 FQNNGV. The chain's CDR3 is CASSPPLSTDTQYF. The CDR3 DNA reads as TGTGCCAGCAGCCCCCCGCTGTCCACAGATACGCAGTATTTT. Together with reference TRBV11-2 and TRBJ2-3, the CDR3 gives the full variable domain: EAGVAQSPRYKIIEKRQSVAFWCNPISGHATLYWYQQILGQGPKLLIQFQNNGVVDDSQLPKDRFSAERLKGVDSTLKIQPAKLEDSAVYLCASSPPLSTDTQYFGPGTRLTVL.

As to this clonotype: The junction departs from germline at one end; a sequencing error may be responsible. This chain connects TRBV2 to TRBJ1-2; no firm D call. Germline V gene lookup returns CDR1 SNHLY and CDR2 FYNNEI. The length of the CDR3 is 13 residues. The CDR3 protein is CASSLGAHYGYTF. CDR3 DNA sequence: TGCGCCAGCAGCCTGGGCGCGCACTATGGCTACACCTTC.

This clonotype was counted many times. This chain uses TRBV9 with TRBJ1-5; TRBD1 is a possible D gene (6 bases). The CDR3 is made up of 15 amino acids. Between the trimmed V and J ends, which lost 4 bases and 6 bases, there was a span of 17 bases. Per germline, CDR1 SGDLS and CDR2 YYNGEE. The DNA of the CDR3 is TGTGCCAGCAGCCAGGGGTTGGTAAGCGGTCAGCCCCAGCATTTT. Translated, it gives CASSQGLVSGQPQHF.

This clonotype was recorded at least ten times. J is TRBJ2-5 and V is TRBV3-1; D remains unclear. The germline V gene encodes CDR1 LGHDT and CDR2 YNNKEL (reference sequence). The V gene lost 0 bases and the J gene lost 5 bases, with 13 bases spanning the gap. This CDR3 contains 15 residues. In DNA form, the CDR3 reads TGTGCCAGCAGCCAAGACAGTCCCGACGCGGAGACCCAGTACTTC. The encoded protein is CASSQDSPDAETQYF.

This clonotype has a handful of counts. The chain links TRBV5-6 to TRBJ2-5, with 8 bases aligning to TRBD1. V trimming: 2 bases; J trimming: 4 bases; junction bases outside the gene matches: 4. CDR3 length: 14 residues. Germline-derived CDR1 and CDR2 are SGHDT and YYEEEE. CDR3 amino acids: CASSFRGQRETQYF. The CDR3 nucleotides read TGTGCCAGCAGCTTCAGGGGGCAGCGAGAGACCCAGTACTTC.

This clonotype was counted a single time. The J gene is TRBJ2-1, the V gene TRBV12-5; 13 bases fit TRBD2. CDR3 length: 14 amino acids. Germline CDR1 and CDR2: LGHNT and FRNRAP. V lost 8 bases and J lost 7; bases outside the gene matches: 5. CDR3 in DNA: TGTGCTAGTTCGACTAGCGGGGGGCCTAATGAGCAGTTCTTC. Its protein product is CASSTSGGPNEQFF.

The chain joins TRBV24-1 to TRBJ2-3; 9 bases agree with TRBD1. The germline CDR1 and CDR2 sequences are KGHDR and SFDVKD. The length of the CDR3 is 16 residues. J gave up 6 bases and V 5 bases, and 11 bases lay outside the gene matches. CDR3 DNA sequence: TGTGCCACCAGTGTAACCGGGACAGGGTTCTCTGATACGCAGTATTTT. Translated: CATSVTGTGFSDTQYF.

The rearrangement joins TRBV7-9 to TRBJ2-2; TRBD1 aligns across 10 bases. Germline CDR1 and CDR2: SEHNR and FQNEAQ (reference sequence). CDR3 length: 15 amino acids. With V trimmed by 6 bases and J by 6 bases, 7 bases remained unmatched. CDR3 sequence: CASSSTGGEAGELFF. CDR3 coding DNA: TGTGCCAGCAGTTCGACAGGGGGCGAGGCCGGGGAGCTGTTTTTT.

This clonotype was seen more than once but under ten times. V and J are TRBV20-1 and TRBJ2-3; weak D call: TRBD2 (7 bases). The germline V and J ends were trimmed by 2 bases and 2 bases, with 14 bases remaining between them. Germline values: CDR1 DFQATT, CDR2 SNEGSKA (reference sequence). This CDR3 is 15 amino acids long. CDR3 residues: CSARPGGPNTDTQYF. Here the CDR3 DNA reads TGCAGTGCTAGACCCGGGGGGCCGAACACAGATACGCAGTATTTT.

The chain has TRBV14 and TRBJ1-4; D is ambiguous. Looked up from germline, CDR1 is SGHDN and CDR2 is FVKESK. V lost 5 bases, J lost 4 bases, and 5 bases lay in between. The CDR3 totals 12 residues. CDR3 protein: CASSEYNEKLFF. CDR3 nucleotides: TGTGCCAGCAGCGAGTATAATGAAAAACTGTTTTTT.

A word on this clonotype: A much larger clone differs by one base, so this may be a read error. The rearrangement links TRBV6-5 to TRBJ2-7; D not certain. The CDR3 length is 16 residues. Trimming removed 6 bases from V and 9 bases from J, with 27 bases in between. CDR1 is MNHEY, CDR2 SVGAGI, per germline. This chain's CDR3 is CASRYARRYATTTQYF. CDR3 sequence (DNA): TGTGCCAGCAGATACGCCAGGCGGTATGCTACTACGACGCAGTACTTC.

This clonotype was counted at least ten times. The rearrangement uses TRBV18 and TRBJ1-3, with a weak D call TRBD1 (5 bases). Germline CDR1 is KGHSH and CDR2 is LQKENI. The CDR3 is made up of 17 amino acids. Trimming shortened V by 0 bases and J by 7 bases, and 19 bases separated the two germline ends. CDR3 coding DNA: TGTGCCAGCTCACCACCGAATCCGAGGGGACCCTTTAACACCATATATTTT. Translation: CASSPPNPRGPFNTIYF. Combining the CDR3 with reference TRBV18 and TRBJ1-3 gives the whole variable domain NAGVMQNPRHLVRRRGQEARLRCSPMKGHSHVYWYRQLPEEGLKFMVYLQKENIIDESGMPKERFSAEFPKEGPSILRIQQVVRGDSAAYFCASSPPNPRGPFNTIYFGEGSWLTVV.

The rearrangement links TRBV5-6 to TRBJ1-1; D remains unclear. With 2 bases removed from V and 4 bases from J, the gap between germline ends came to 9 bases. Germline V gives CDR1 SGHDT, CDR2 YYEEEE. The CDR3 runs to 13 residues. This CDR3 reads CASSFGHRTEAFF. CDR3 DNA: TGTGCCAGCAGCTTTGGTCACCGCACTGAAGCTTTCTTT.

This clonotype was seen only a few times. CDR3 coding DNA: TGCGCCAGCAGCTGGGGACGGACGGACACTGAAGCTTTCTTT. Amino acid sequence: CASSWGRTDTEAFF. The V call is TRBV5-1, the J call TRBJ1-1; tentative D call: TRBD1 (5 bases). Deletions cut 3 bases from V and 3 bases from J, with 12 bases between. This CDR3 spans 14 amino acids. Germline CDR1 is SGHRS and CDR2 is YFSETQ.

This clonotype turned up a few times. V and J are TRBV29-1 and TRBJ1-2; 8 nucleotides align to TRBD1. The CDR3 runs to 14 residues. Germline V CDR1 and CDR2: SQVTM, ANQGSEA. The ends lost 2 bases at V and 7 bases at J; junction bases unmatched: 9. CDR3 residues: CSVELGQGSSGYTF. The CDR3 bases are TGCAGCGTTGAATTAGGACAGGGATCGTCTGGCTACACCTTC.

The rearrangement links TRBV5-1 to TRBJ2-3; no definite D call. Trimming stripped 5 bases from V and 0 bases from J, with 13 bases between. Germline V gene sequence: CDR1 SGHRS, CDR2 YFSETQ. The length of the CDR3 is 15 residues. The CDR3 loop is CASRKDGYSTDTQYF. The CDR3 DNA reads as TGCGCCAGCAGGAAAGACGGGTATAGCACAGATACGCAGTATTTT.